The T cell receptor (beta chain) described here comes from a study of T cell repertoires in cytomegalovirus infection. Across the study: Public TCR beta signatures were indicative of both CMV infection and a matching HLA type. Study-level findings and limits: Public TCR beta family frequency separated CMV-and-HLA carriers, including in an independent cohort.

The CDR3 contains 14 residues. Trimming shortened V by 1 base and J by 9 bases, and 13 bases separated the two germline ends. Germline CDR1 LGHNA, CDR2 YSLEER. A single record per CDR3 protein comes from TCRdb applying MiXCR to the reads. The data show approximately 250,000 distinct CDR3 sequences, approximately 9.1% seen once. This clonotype occurred many times. Its target is unknown. The sample taken for sequencing was PBMCs. The chain carries TRBV4-3 and TRBJ2-1, with D uncertain. The TCR was taken from a human donor in good health (CMV status not recorded). Some clones in this sample may be carry-over from other donors' samples. The CDR3 protein is CASSQAMGSSEQFF. The CDR3 DNA follows: TGCGCCAGCAGCCAAGCGATGGGTTCCTCTGAGCAGTTCTTC.